The clone carrying this T cell receptor beta chain was recorded once. The antigen remains undetermined. V lost 6 bases and J 1 base, leaving 8 bases between the germline ends. This CDR3 is built from 13 residues. From germline, CDR1 is MNHNY and CDR2 SVGAGI (reference sequence). As for time point: week 5, during vaccination. All doses held 300 ug of mutant IDH1 20-mer peptide, with topical imiquimod. The protocol was immunoSEQ multiplex PCR, while the TCRdb copy is restricted to in-frame clones and leaves out a portion. The table shows under 70,000 clones, with about 88% occurring only once. The record originates from a study of a mutant IDH1 vaccine in newly diagnosed glioma.

This chain connects TRBV6-6 to TRBJ2-3, with D uncertain. The receptor's source is a woman aged 45 to 65 with glioma. The sequencing here drew on PBMCs, taken from a glioma patient whose treatment included an IDH1 peptide vaccine. The CDR3 is CASSPAGTDTQYF. The CDR3 bases are TGTGCCAGCAGCCCTGCAGGCACAGATACGCAGTATTTT.